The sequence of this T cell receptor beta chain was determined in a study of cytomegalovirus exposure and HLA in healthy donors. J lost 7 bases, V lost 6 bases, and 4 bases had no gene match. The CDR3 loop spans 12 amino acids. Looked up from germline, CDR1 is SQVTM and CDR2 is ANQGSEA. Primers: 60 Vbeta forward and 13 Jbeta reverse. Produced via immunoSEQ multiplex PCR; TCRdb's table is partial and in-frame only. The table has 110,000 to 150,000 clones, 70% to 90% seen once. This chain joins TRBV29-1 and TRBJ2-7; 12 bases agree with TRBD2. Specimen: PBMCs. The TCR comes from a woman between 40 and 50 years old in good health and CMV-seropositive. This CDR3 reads CSVGLAGWEQYF. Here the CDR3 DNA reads TGCAGCGTCGGACTAGCGGGATGGGAGCAGTACTTC.